Listed below are T cell receptor beta chains from one sample, sequenced in a study of T cell responses to AZD1222 COVID-19 vaccine. The table came from immunoSEQ multiplex PCR; TCRdb's copy has only in-frame clones and leaves some out. Of 130,000 or so clones in the sample, approximately 90% are singletons; the top ten hold less than 8.5%. The material sequenced was peripheral blood, taken on day 0 of AZD1222 vaccination. These receptors were obtained from an adult in good health. Both conserved end residues are part of each CDR3. Clone size is given for some rows only: seen once, a few or many times, or a class if the clone is expanded.

V gene	J gene	clone size	CDR3 protein
TRBV3-1/TRBV3-2	TRBJ1-2	NA	CASSQYSGTGGDGYTF
TRBV6-5	TRBJ1-5	once	CASNSFLEQPQHF
TRBV7-2	TRBJ1-5	NA	CASSLAPRDYQPQHF
TRBV6-5	TRBJ2-2	NA	CASRTGNTGELFF
TRBV28	TRBJ1-2	NA	CASMGLGPRNYGYTF
TRBV9	TRBJ1-1	once	CASSGALLGAGHTEAFF
TRBV6-4	TRBJ1-5	once	CASSAYENQPQHF
TRBV7-9	TRBJ1-2	NA	CASSHGQGGYGYTF
TRBV10-2	TRBJ1-3	NA	CASTGDSGNTIYF
TRBV6-2/TRBV6-3	TRBJ1-2	NA	CASSYGHNYGYTF
TRBV6-2/TRBV6-3	TRBJ2-7	NA	CASSYGTEQYF
TRBV30	TRBJ1-1	NA	CAWSAIQLNTEAFF
TRBV4-1	TRBJ1-3	NA	CASSPGTGVSNTIYF
TRBV5-1	TRBJ1-2	NA	CASSPTGGNYGYTF
TRBV6-5	TRBJ1-2	NA	CASTNQVGYTF
TRBV7-9	TRBJ1-4	NA	CASSLAQGAGKLFF
TRBV4-2	TRBJ1-3	NA	CASSQELRDSASIYF
TRBV12-5	TRBJ2-2	NA	CASGSTGFHGELFF
TRBV24-1	TRBJ2-4	NA	CATSALAQGPNLLAKNIQYF
TRBV10-3	TRBJ2-1	NA	CAISERQGVLSHEQFF
TRBV5-4	TRBJ2-7	NA	CASSFTSGGPSYEQYF
TRBV6-5	TRBJ1-2	NA	CASSYFTRASYGYTF
TRBV24-1	TRBJ2-1	NA	CAPRSGNEQFF
TRBV11-2	TRBJ1-5	NA	CASSLVGGGQPQHF
TRBV5-1	TRBJ1-6	few	CASSNGGADSPLHF
TRBV19	TRBJ2-5	NA	CASSPKGLAGLETQYF
TRBV14	TRBJ1-1	hyperexpanded	CASSFGPNTEAFF
TRBV28	TRBJ1-1	NA	CATIYPTGHEAFF
TRBV6-5	TRBJ1-2	NA	CASSYSTGTGVYGYTF
TRBV19	TRBJ1-6	NA	CASTGTGGVNNSPLHF
TRBV4-2	TRBJ1-2	NA	CASSQERTENYGYTF
TRBV30	TRBJ1-3	NA	CAYRTSSGNTIYF
TRBV14	TRBJ1-2	NA	CASSLSAPSRGYTF
TRBV28	TRBJ2-2	NA	CASISGWTGELFF
TRBV6-5	TRBJ1-3	NA	CASSYSGGAENTIYF
TRBV6-1	TRBJ1-1	NA	CASSEGGWAEAFF
TRBV19	TRBJ2-7	NA	CASSISQGPYEQYF
TRBV19	TRBJ1-5	NA	CASTQYQGNQPQHF
TRBV19	TRBJ2-7	NA	CASSPVHKSVSEQYF
TRBV6-2/TRBV6-3	TRBJ2-6	few	CASSYATFRTGANVLTF
TRBV7-3	TRBJ2-5	NA	CASSLGGFQETQYF
TRBV3-1/TRBV3-2	TRBJ1-5	few	CASSLGQGEVGNQPQHF
TRBV27	TRBJ1-3	NA	CASSPSRTASGNTIYF
TRBV7-2	TRBJ2-7	NA	CASSLAAKDGEQYF
TRBV6-5	TRBJ1-5	NA	CASSLMGRGSNQPQHF
TRBV27	TRBJ2-2	NA	CASRGADTGELFF